One and the same sample provided the 31 T cell receptor beta chains below, sequenced in a study of blood T cell repertoires in COVID-19. The method was immunoSEQ multiplex PCR; TCRdb's version includes in-frame clones alone and lacks a portion of them. This table has about 250,000 clones, 75% to 85% appearing once. Specimen: PBMCs or T cells enriched from blood (not recorded which). Receptor source: a woman in her 50s with acute COVID-19.

This clone was seen once. V and J are TRBV7-2 and TRBJ1-5, with unresolved D. The CDR3 is 15 residues long. From germline, CDR1 is SGHTA and CDR2 FQGNSA. Trimming took off 1 base at V and 0 bases at J, with 7 bases between the two ends. The CDR3, as DNA: TGTGCCAGCAGCTTAGACATGATTAGCAATCAGCCCCAGCATTTT. It specifies CASSLDMISNQPQHF.

This chain links TRBV27 with TRBJ1-1; 8 positions match TRBD1. Germline V lookup: CDR1 MNHEY, CDR2 SMNVEV (reference sequence). The CDR3 is made up of 13 amino acids. V dropped 9 bases and J dropped 10; count of bases not matched to a gene: 13. The CDR3, as DNA: TGTGCCAGTCATCCCCTCGGACAGGGTCTAGCTTTCTTT. Translated, it gives CASHPLGQGLAFF.

This chain joins TRBV18 and TRBJ1-3, with D maybe TRBD1 (6 bases). The ends were cut back, 0 bases at V and 0 bases at J, with 9 bases in the middle. This CDR3 spans 16 amino acids. The germline gives CDR1 KGHSH, CDR2 LQKENI. The CDR3 region is CASSPPTGLSGNTIYF. In DNA, the CDR3 is TGTGCCAGCTCACCACCGACAGGACTCTCTGGAAACACCATATATTTT.

This sequence joins TRBV7-2 and TRBJ1-2, with D possibly TRBD1 on 6 matching bases. Germline CDR1 is SGHTA and CDR2 is FQGNSA. This CDR3 is built from 12 residues. With 9 bases removed from V and 3 bases from J, the gap between germline ends came to 11 bases. CDR3 in amino acids: CARQGTDYGYTF. Here the CDR3 DNA reads TGTGCCAGACAGGGAACTGACTATGGCTACACCTTC.

The chain recombines TRBV30 with TRBJ1-1; D is perhaps TRBD1 (5 bases). Trimming took 5 bases from V and 1 from J, leaving 14 bases between them. The CDR3 length is 14 residues. The germline CDR1 and CDR2 sequences are GTSNPN and SVGIG (reference sequence). DNA for the CDR3: TGTGCCTGGTTCGCGGGACTTCGGAACACTGAAGCTTTCTTT. This sequence encodes CAWFAGLRNTEAFF.

This chain connects TRBV7-8 to TRBJ1-6; D possibly corresponds to TRBD1 (5 bases). Looked up from germline, CDR1 is SGHVS and CDR2 is FQNEAQ. The CDR3 contains 13 residues. Trimming cost V 5 bases and J 18 bases, with 20 bases left between them. CDR3 sequence (DNA): TGTGCCAGCAGCGGGGGGGATGGGACTTCCCACCACTTT. Its translation is CASSGGDGTSHHF.

CDR3 coding DNA: TGTGCCAGCTCATCAGGACTGGATTACGAGCAGTACTTC. Translating it yields CASSSGLDYEQYF. The chain has TRBV18 and TRBJ2-7, with TRBD2 as a possible D gene (5 bases). The germline V and J ends were trimmed by 5 bases and 4 bases, with 12 bases remaining between them. The CDR3 loop spans 13 amino acids. Germline loops: CDR1 KGHSH, CDR2 LQKENI.

J is TRBJ2-4 and V is TRBV2; weak D call: TRBD1 (6 bases). Germline V gene sequence: CDR1 SNHLY, CDR2 FYNNEI. V lost 8 bases, J lost 9 bases, and 11 bases lay in between. CDR3 length equals 11 residues. This CDR3 reads CASGTQGIQYF. The CDR3 DNA reads as TGTGCCAGCGGTACACAGGGCATTCAGTACTTC.

The rearrangement links TRBV9 to TRBJ2-2, with 10 bases fitting TRBD2. Trimming removed 4 bases from V and 4 bases from J; junction bases left unmatched: 7. This CDR3 region has 16 residues. Looked up from germline, CDR1 is SGDLS and CDR2 is YYNGEE. The CDR3 here is CASSPRGLAATGELFF. CDR3 sequence (DNA): TGTGCCAGCAGCCCCCGAGGACTAGCGGCCACCGGGGAGCTGTTTTTT. Full variable domain (remainder filled in from reference TRBV9 and TRBJ2-2): DSGVTQTPKHLITATGQRVTLRCSPRSGDLSVYWYQQSLDQGLQFLIQYYNGEERAKGNILERFSAQQFPDLHSELNLSSLELGDSALYFCASSPRGLAATGELFFGEGSRLTVL.

The chain uses TRBV9 and TRBJ2-1; D not certain. CDR1 and CDR2 (germline): SGDLS, YYNGEE. The CDR3 contains 18 residues. The V end was cut by 4 bases, the J end by 0 bases, with 20 bases between. The DNA for the CDR3 is TGTGCCAGCAGCTTCGGAGCGCAGCGTTTAAGCTCCTACAATGAGCAGTTCTTC. This sequence encodes CASSFGAQRLSSYNEQFF.

V usage is TRBV3-1 (or the pseudogene TRBV3-2) and J usage is TRBJ1-3; D remains unclear. The CDR3 is made up of 13 amino acids. Germline V gene sequence: CDR1 LGHDT, CDR2 YNNKEL (reference sequence). The V gene lost 6 bases and the J gene lost 0 bases, with 6 bases spanning the gap. The CDR3 is CASSQLSGNTIYF. For the CDR3, the DNA is TGTGCCAGCAGTCAACTCTCTGGAAACACCATATATTTT.

The rearrangement links TRBV9 to TRBJ1-2; D gene unclear. From germline, CDR1 is SGDLS and CDR2 YYNGEE. V lost 0 bases, J lost 2 bases, and 11 bases lay in between. The CDR3 extends over 15 amino acids. CDR3 nucleotides: TGTGCCAGCAGCGTAGATAGCAGAACAAACTATGGCTACACCTTC. The encoded protein is CASSVDSRTNYGYTF.

The chain recombines TRBV19 with TRBJ1-2, with TRBD1 identical over 8 bases. The V segment lost 9 bases and the J segment 7 bases; nucleotides outside the gene matches: 7. Per the germline V gene, CDR1 is LNHDA and CDR2 is SQIVND (reference sequence). The CDR3 contains 12 residues. CDR3 nucleotides: TGTGCCAGCCTAAGACAGGGGTTTGGCTACACCTTC. Protein: CASLRQGFGYTF.

V usage is TRBV12-3 or TRBV12-4 and J usage is TRBJ1-4; D may be TRBD1 (5 bases). The length of the CDR3 is 13 residues. V lost 2 bases to trimming and J lost 8 bases, with 9 bases between them. The CDR3, as DNA: TGTGCCAGCAGTTTACCGGAGGGGGAAAAACTGTTTTTT. This encodes CASSLPEGEKLFF.

J is TRBJ1-1 and V is TRBV9, with a possible D match to TRBD1 (5 bases). V lost 4 bases to trimming and J lost 7 bases, with 11 bases between them. Germline loops: CDR1 SGDLS, CDR2 YYNGEE. The CDR3 length is 12 residues. In nucleotides, the CDR3 is TGTGCCAGCAGCCTAGGGGCGGGTGAAGCTTTCTTT. Translation: CASSLGAGEAFF.

V is TRBV30 and J is TRBJ1-2, with 10 bases lining up with TRBD1. The CDR3 loop spans 14 amino acids. From germline, CDR1 is GTSNPN and CDR2 SVGIG (reference sequence). The V and J ends lost 5 bases and 4 bases, in that order; junction bases with no gene match: 7. The CDR3 sequence: CAWGQGESFYGYTF. The CDR3 DNA is TGTGCCTGGGGACAGGGGGAGTCGTTCTATGGCTACACCTTC.

The V and J genes are TRBV5-1 and TRBJ1-6; 9 positions match TRBD1. CDR1 is SGHRS and CDR2 is YFSETQ in the germline V gene. V lost 4 bases to trimming and J lost 0 bases; unmatched junction nucleotides: 14. The CDR3 contains 20 residues. The CDR3: CASSPGMGQGLSSYNSPLHF. In DNA form, the CDR3 reads TGCGCCAGCAGCCCTGGTATGGGACAGGGACTGAGCTCCTATAATTCACCCCTCCACTTT.

The J gene is TRBJ1-5, the V gene TRBV5-6, with 7 bases identical to TRBD1. The CDR3 spans 14 residues. Germline V gene lookup returns CDR1 SGHDT and CDR2 YYEEEE. Trimming took 1 base from V and 8 from J; bases not matched to a gene: 6. CDR3 region: CASSLRGGLEPQHF. In DNA form, the CDR3 reads TGTGCCAGCAGCTTGCGAGGGGGCCTTGAGCCCCAGCATTTT. The entire variable domain, with the rest obtained from reference TRBV5-6 and TRBJ1-5, is as follows: DAGVTQSPTHLIKTRGQQVTLRCSPKSGHDTVSWYQQALGQGPQFIFQYYEEEERQRGNFPDRFSGHQFPNYSSELNVNALLLGDSALYLCASSLRGGLEPQHFGDGTRLSIL.

This rearrangement joins TRBV6-1 to TRBJ1-3; D is ambiguous. The germline V gene has CDR1 MNHNS and CDR2 SASEGT. The CDR3 length is 15 residues. Trimming pared 3 bases from V and 5 bases from J, leaving 14 bases between. CDR3 sequence reads: CASSDYVRGRNTIYF. CDR3 coding DNA: TGTGCCAGCAGTGATTATGTCCGAGGGAGAAACACCATATATTTT.

The CDR3 bases are TGTGCCAGCAGCCGGACCGGGACAGGGAGGAATGACCCGACCAATGAGCAGTTCTTC. Translating gives CASSRTGTGRNDPTNEQFF. The rearrangement joins TRBV21-1 to TRBJ2-1; the tabulated D call, TRBD1, remains unverified against the DNA. TRBV21-1 counts as a pseudogene. CDR3 length: 19 amino acids.

The CDR3 bases are TGTGCCAGTACCAATAAGGGACAGGGATATGGCTACACCTTC. It codes for CASTNKGQGYGYTF. This chain links TRBV19 with TRBJ1-2; the match to TRBD1 covers 9 bases. The V gene end was trimmed by 7 bases and the J gene end by 5 bases; junction bases not matched to a gene: 8. Germline-derived CDR1 and CDR2 are LNHDA and SQIVND (reference sequence). This CDR3 spans 14 amino acids.

The V gene is TRBV24-1, the J gene TRBJ2-1, with 9 bases lining up with TRBD1. Trimming at V came to 4 bases and at J to 6 bases, leaving 9 bases not matched to a gene. There are 16 residues in the CDR3. Looked up from germline, CDR1 is KGHDR and CDR2 is SFDVKD. CDR3 sequence (DNA): TGTGCCACCAGTGACGGACAGGGGCGGGTTAGCAATGAGCAGTTCTTC. It is translated as CATSDGQGRVSNEQFF.

This chain uses TRBV7-9 with TRBJ1-2; 9 positions agree with TRBD1. Trimming removed 5 bases from V and 3 bases from J; junction bases left unmatched: 7. The CDR3 spans 15 residues. Germline CDR1 SEHNR, CDR2 FQNEAQ (reference sequence). The CDR3, as DNA: TGTGCCAGCAGCCCCGGGACAGGGCTCGACTATGGCTACACCTTC. Protein product: CASSPGTGLDYGYTF.

The gene calls are TRBV5-1 and TRBJ1-4; the D gene is possibly TRBD1 (5 bases). The CDR3 is 15 amino acids. Germline-derived CDR1 and CDR2 are SGHRS and YFSETQ. Deletions cut 4 bases from V and 3 bases from J, with 13 bases between. CDR3 in amino acids: CASSPSRVANEKLFF. The CDR3 bases are TGCGCCAGCAGCCCTTCCAGGGTTGCTAATGAAAAACTGTTTTTT.

The rearrangement uses TRBV5-1 and TRBJ2-7; D is possibly TRBD2 (5 bases). V was clipped by 6 bases and J by 7 bases, with 20 bases between them. CDR1 is SGHRS, CDR2 YFSETQ, per germline. This CDR3 region has 14 residues. CDR3 in DNA: TGCGCCAGCAAGGGCGGTACTAGTTCGGGTGAGCAGTACTTC. Translating it yields CASKGGTSSGEQYF.

This clone showed up just once. The gene calls are TRBV7-2 and TRBJ1-5; unclear D gene. Germline loops: CDR1 SGHTA, CDR2 FQGNSA. This CDR3 has 15 amino acids. The V gene lost 1 base and the J gene lost 7 bases, with 14 bases spanning the gap. Here the CDR3 reads CASSLVLGEGQPQHF. CDR3 in DNA: TGTGCCAGCAGCTTAGTCTTAGGCGAGGGACAGCCCCAGCATTTT.

This rearrangement joins TRBV11-3 to TRBJ2-1; a possible D gene is TRBD2 (7 bases). Germline V gene data show CDR1 as SGHNT and CDR2 as YENEEA. The length of the CDR3 is 15 residues. V was pared by 1 base and J by 9 bases, with 16 bases between. CDR3 bases: TGTGCCAGCAGCTTAGGACCTTGGGGAGGGGGTGAGCAGTTCTTC. Translation: CASSLGPWGGGEQFF.

The chain uses TRBV9 and TRBJ1-5; the D gene is possibly TRBD1 (5 bases). This CDR3 contains 15 residues. Germline V CDR1 and CDR2: SGDLS, YYNGEE. Deletions cut 1 base from V and 1 base from J, with 9 bases between. CDR3 coding DNA: TGTGCCAGCAGCGTAACCGGGGGGAGCAATCAGCCCCAGCATTTT. Residues: CASSVTGGSNQPQHF.

There are a few counts of this clone. The rearrangement links TRBV5-4 to TRBJ2-7; 9 bases line up with TRBD1. Germline-derived CDR1 and CDR2 are SGHNT and YYREEE (reference sequence). The CDR3 is made up of 15 amino acids. With V trimmed by 3 bases and J by 3 bases, 7 bases remained unmatched. The CDR3 coding sequence is TGTGCCAGCAGCTCACCGGGACAGGGTATCTACGAGCAGTACTTC. It translates to CASSSPGQGIYEQYF.

CDR3: CASGQGTNTGELFF. The CDR3 DNA follows: TGTGCCAGCGGGCAGGGGACGAACACCGGGGAGCTGTTTTTT. The chain uses TRBV7-8 and TRBJ2-2, with D possibly being TRBD1 (6 bases). CDR1 is SGHVS and CDR2 is FQNEAQ in the germline V gene. V was shortened by 8 bases and J by 0 bases, with 10 bases between the two germline ends. CDR3 length equals 14 residues.

The chain joins TRBV19 to TRBJ1-1; a weak D match, TRBD1 (5 bases). With 10 bases removed from V and 4 bases from J, the gap between germline ends came to 19 bases. Per the germline V gene, CDR1 is LNHDA and CDR2 is SQIVND (reference sequence). This CDR3 is built from 14 residues. The CDR3 bases are TGTGCCACCCAATCCCAGGGTATCGGCACTGAAGCTTTCTTT. Amino acids: CATQSQGIGTEAFF.